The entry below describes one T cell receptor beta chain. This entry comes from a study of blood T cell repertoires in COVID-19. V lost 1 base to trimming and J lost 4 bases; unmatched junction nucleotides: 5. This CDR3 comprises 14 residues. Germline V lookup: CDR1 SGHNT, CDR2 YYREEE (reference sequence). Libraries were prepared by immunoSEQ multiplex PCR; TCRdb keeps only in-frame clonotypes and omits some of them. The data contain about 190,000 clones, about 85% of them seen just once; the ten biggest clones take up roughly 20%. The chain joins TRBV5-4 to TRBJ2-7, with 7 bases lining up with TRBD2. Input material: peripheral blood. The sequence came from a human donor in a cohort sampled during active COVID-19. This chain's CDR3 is CASSLSPREYEQYF. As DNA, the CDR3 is TGTGCCAGCAGCTTGTCCCCGCGGGAGTACGAGCAGTACTTC.